One T cell receptor beta chain is described in this entry. What it binds is not known. TCRB transcripts that were expressed got sequenced, as all of the isolated RNA had been reverse transcribed. TCRdb keeps only in-frame clones here, not all; method: immunoSEQ multiplex PCR. This table has over 600,000 clones, roughly 12% appearing once. The CDR3 is 12 residues long. Trimming took off 6 bases at V and 3 bases at J, with 9 bases between the two ends. Germline V gene data show CDR1 as SQVTM and CDR2 as ANQGSEA. This specimen belongs to a study of beta chain features in type 1 diabetes. Study-wide results and limits: More deletions and fewer insertions at VDJ junctions were found in patients with type 1 diabetes. Type 1 diabetes patients had TCRB CDR3s that were shorter (moderately but significantly so) in all four CD4+ subsets.

The chain joins TRBV29-1 to TRBJ1-5; possible D gene TRBD1, 6 bases. The sequenced material came from naive CD4+ T cells from blood. The sequence came from a man aged 25 to 45 with type 1 diabetes. CDR3: CSVRDTNQPQHF. DNA of the CDR3: TGCAGCGTCCGGGACACCAATCAGCCCCAGCATTTT.